Below, one TCR beta chain is given with its context. Its antigen remains undetermined. Base qualities are missing; no much larger clone stands one base away. One collaborating source in Seattle enrolled patients while the patients were actively infected and followed the patients over time throughout the course of disease. Each collaborating institution followed its own protocols to collect whole blood in K2EDTA tubes. Collaborator samples were shipped for TCRbeta analysis as frozen whole blood, isolated PBMCs, or DNA extracted from either sample type. The CDR3, cysteine through phenylalanine, is 15 amino acids long. The CDR3 DNA has 45 bases and is translated from base 1. Sequences SGHNT (CDR1) and YYREEE (CDR2) are obtained from the germline V gene (reference sequence). Germline trimming amounts to 5 bases on V and 3 bases on J, with 11 as the count of junction bases outside the gene matches. TCRbeta CDR3 regions were amplified from genomic DNA by means of the immunoSEQ Assay, a bias-controlled multiplex PCR. The authors processed their data as follows. The number of nucleated cells in each sample was estimated from the amplification of reference gene primers within the assay. Sequence reads were collapsed and filtered to measure the absolute abundance of every unique TCRbeta CDR3 rearrangement. For each sample, productive Simpson clonality was calculated as the square root of Simpson's diversity index across productive rearrangements. TCRdb took over this immuneACCESS table, retaining in-frame rearrangements with V and J assigned. Such tables are incomplete; in checked studies, under half of the missing clones stem from an unresolved V gene, and the remainder is unexplained. The V and J calls and clone size were taken over from that table, and D and trimming were inferred from the DNA. Present in this sample are fewer than 300,000 clones, about 85% of which were seen just once. The leading ten clones occupy 0.85% to 1% of the sample.

This sample stems from a study of blood T cell repertoires in COVID-19 (dated by TCRdb to about 2020). A note on the overall study: The collaborator samples originated in the United States, Italy and Spain and spanned the acute and convalescent phases of COVID-19. The prospective study material was composed of cDNA or gDNA derived from T cells, B-cell-depleted T cells, or PBMCs. Subjects who had been exposed to COVID-19, were actively infected with it, or had recovered from it provided the deeply sampled blood TCRbeta repertoires that made up the dataset. The repertoires were released in a freely available public database meant as a resource for research on the immune response to SARS-CoV-2. Samples were obtained from the ongoing ImmuneRACE study (first 160 participants) and from about 1,300 subjects provided by 6 global collaborators. Sample metadata almost always included a de-identified subject ID, COVID-19 status, age in years and sex. HLA class I and class II types, where available, came from metadata supplied by the sample provider rather than from assay-based typing.

The investigation overall reported the following: How much clinical and demographic metadata was included differed by source and by participant, and the metadata was provided uncurated.

In this chain, TRBV5-4 is recombined with TRBJ2-7; a stretch of 7 junction bases matches TRBD2. The sample taken for sequencing was peripheral blood. The receptor was derived from a human donor with COVID-19, enrolled during active disease. The donor label of this sample is uncertain. Read as DNA, the sequence is TGTGCCAGCAGGCATGGGCTAGCGGATAACTACGAGCAGTACTTC. Its amino acids are CASRHGLADNYEQYF.